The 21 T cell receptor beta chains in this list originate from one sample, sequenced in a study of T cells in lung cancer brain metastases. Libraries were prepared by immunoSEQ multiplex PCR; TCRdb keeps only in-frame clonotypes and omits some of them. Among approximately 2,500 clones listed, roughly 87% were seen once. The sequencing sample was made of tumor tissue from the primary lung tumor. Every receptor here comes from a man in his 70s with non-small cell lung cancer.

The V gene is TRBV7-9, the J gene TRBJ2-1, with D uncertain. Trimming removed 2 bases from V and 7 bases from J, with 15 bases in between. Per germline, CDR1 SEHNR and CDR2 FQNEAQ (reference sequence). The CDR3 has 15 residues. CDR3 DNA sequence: TGTGCCAGCAGCTTATCTGCCGGCGGTGGGAATGAGCAGTTCTTC. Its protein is CASSLSAGGGNEQFF. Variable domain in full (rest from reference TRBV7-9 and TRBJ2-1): DTGVSQNPRHKITKRGQNVTFRCDPISEHNRLYWYRQTLGQGPEFLTYFQNEAQLEKSRLLSDRFSAERPKGSFSTLEIQRTEQGDSAMYLCASSLSAGGGNEQFFGPGTRLTVL.

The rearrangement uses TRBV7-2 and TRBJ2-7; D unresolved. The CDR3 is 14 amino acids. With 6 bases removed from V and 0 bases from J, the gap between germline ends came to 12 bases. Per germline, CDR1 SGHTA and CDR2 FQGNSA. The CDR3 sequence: CASSLVLSSYEQYF. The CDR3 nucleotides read TGTGCCAGCAGTTTGGTACTAAGCTCCTACGAGCAGTACTTC. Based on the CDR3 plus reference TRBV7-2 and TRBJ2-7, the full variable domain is GAGVSQSPSNKVTEKGKDVELRCDPISGHTALYWYRQSLGQGLEFLIYFQGNSAPDKSGLPSDRFSAERTGGSVSTLTIQRTQQEDSAVYLCASSLVLSSYEQYFGPGTRLTVT.

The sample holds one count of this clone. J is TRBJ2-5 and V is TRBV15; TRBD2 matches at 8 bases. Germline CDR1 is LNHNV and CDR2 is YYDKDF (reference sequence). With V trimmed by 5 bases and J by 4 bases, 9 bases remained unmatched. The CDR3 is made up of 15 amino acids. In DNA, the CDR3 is TGTGCCACCAGCGAGGGCGGGAGCGGGAGAGAGACCCAGTACTTC. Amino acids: CATSEGGSGRETQYF.

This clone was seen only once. The CDR3 sequence: CASIAERGTEAFF. The CDR3 DNA reads TGTGCCAGCATAGCCGAGCGGGGGACTGAAGCTTTCTTT. The chain combines TRBV2 with TRBJ1-1; maybe TRBD1 (5 bases). Looked up from germline, CDR1 is SNHLY and CDR2 is FYNNEI. The germline V and J ends were trimmed by 7 bases and 5 bases, with 14 bases remaining between them. CDR3 size: 13 residues.

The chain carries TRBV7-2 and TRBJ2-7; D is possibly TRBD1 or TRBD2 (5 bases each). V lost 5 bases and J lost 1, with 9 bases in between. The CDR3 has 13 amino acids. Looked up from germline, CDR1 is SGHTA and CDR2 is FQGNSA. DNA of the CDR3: TGTGCCAGCAGCCGGGACGGTTCCTACGAGCAGTACTTC. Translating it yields CASSRDGSYEQYF.

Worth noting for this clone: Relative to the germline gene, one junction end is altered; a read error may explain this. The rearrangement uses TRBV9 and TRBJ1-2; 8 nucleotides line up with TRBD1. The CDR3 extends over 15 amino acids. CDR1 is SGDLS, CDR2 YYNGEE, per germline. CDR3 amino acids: CVSSLGTGIPYGYTF. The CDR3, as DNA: TGTGTCAGCAGCCTCGGGACAGGTATCCCTTATGGCTACACCTTC.

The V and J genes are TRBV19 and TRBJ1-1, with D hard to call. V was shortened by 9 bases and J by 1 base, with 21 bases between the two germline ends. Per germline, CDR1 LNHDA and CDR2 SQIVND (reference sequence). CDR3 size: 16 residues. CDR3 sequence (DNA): TGTGCCAGCCACTACCTCCTGAGGACGCCGAACACTGAAGCTTTCTTT. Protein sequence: CASHYLLRTPNTEAFF.

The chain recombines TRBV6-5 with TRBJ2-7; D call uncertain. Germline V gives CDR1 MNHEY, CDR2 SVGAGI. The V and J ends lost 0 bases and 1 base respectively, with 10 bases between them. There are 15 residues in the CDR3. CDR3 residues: CASSYSMDGSYEQYF. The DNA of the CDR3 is TGTGCCAGCAGTTACTCGATGGACGGATCCTACGAGCAGTACTTC.

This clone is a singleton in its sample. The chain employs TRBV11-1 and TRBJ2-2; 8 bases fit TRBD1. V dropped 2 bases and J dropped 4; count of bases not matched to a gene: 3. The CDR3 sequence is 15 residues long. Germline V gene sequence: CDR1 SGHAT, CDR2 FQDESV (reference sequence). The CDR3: CASSLRTGGTGELFF. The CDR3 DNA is TGTGCCAGCAGCTTAAGAACAGGGGGCACCGGGGAGCTGTTTTTT.

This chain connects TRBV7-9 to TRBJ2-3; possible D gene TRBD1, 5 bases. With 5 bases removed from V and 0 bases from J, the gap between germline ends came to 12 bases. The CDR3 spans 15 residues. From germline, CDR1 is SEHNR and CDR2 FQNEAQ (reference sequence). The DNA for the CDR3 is TGTGCCAGCAGCGCGACAGAGGTTAGCACAGATACGCAGTATTTT. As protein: CASSATEVSTDTQYF.

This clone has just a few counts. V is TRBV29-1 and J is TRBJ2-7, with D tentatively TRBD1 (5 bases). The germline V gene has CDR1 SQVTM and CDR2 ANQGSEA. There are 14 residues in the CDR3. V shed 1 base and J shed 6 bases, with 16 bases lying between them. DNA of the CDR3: TGCAGCGTTGAAGTGTCGCAGGGCGGCTCCGAGCAGTACTTC. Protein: CSVEVSQGGSEQYF.

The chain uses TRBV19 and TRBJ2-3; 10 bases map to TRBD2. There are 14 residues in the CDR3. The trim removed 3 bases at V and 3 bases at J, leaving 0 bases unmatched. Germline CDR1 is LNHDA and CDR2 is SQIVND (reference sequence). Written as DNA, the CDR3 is TGTGCCAGTAGTATGGGACTAGCGACAGATACGCAGTATTTT. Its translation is CASSMGLATDTQYF.

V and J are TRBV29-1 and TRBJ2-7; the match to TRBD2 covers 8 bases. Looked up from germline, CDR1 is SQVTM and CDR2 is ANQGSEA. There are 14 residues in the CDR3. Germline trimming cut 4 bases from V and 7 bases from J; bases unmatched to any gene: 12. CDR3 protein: CSVARTSRSGEQYF. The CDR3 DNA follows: TGCAGCGTTGCCCGGACTAGCAGGAGTGGGGAGCAGTACTTC.

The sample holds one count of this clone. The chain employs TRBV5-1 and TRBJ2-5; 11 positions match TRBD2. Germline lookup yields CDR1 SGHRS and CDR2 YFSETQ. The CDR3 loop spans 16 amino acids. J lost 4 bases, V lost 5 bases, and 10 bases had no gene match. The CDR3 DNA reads TGCGCCAGCAGACCCATAGCGGGAGGGCCGGGAGAGACCCAGTACTTC. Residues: CASRPIAGGPGETQYF.

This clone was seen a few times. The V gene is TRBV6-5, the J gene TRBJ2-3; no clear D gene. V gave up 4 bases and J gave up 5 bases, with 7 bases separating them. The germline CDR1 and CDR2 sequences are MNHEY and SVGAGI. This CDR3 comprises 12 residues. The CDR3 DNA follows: TGTGCCAGCAGTTTTGGAAGAGATACGCAGTATTTT. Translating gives CASSFGRDTQYF.

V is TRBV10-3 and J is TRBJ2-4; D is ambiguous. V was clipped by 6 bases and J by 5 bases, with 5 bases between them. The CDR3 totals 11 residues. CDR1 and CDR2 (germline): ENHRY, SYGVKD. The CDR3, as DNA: TGTGCCATCAGCCAGGAAAACATTCAGTACTTC. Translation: CAISQENIQYF.

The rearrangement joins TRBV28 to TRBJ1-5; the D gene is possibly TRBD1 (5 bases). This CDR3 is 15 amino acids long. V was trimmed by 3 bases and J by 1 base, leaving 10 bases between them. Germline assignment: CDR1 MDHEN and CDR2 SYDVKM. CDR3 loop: CASSFRAGSNQPQHF. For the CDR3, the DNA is TGTGCCAGCAGTTTTAGGGCAGGGAGCAATCAGCCCCAGCATTTT.

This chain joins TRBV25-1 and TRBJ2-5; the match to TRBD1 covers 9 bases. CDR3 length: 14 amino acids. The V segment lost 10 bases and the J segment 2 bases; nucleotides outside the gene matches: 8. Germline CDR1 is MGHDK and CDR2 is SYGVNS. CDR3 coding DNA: TGTGCCACCACCGGGACAGGGACACAAGAGACCCAGTACTTC. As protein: CATTGTGTQETQYF.

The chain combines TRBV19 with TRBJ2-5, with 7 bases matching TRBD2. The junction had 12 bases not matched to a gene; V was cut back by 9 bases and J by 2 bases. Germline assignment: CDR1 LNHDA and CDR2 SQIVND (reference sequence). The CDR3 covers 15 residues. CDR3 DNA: TGTGCCAGCCAAGCGGGAAACGGCCCTCAAGAGACCCAGTACTTC. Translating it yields CASQAGNGPQETQYF.

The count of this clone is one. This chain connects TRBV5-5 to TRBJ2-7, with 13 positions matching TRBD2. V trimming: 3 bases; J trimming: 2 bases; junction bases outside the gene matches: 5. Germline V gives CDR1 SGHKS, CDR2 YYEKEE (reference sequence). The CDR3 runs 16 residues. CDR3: CASSSAGTSGTYEQYF. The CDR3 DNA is TGTGCCAGCAGCTCAGCCGGGACTAGCGGGACCTACGAGCAGTACTTC.

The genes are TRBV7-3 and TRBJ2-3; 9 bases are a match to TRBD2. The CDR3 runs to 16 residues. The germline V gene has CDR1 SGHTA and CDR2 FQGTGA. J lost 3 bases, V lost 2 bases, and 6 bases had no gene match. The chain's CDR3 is CASSLAGGPRTDTQYF. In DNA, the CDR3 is TGTGCCAGCAGCTTAGCGGGGGGGCCCAGGACAGATACGCAGTATTTT. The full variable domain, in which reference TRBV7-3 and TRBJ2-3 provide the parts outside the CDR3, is GAGVSQTPSNKVTEKGKYVELRCDPISGHTALYWYRQSLGQGPEFLIYFQGTGAADDSGLPNDRFFAVRPEGSVSTLKIQRTERGDSAVYLCASSLAGGPRTDTQYFGPGTRLTVL.